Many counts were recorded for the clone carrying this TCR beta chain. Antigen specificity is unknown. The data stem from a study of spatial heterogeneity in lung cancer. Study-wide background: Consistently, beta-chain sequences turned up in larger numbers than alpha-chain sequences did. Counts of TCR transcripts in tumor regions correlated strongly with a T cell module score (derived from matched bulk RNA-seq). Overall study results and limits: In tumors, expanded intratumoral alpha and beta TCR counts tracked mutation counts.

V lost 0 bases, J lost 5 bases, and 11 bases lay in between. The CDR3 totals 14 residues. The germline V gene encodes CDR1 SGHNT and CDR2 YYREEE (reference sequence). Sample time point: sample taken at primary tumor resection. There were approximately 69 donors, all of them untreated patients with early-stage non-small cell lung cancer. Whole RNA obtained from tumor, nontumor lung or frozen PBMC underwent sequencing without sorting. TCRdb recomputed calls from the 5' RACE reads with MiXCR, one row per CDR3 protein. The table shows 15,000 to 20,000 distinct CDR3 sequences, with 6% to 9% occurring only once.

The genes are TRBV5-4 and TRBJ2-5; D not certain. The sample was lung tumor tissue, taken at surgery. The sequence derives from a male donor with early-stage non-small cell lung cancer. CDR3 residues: CASSLERSHETQYF. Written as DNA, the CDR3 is TGTGCCAGCAGCTTGGAGAGGTCGCACGAGACCCAGTACTTC.